The 3 T cell receptor beta chains given below trace back to one sample, sequenced in a study of blood T cells in healthy people across ages. Together with a sample-barcoded 5' primer, a J-beta primer mix was included in a second PCR lasting about 7 to 11 cycles. TCRdb fed the 5' RACE reads into MiXCR, producing one record per CDR3 protein. Of fewer than 1.5 million distinct CDR3 sequences in the sample, approximately 38% were seen once. Sequenced material: blood. All receptors come from a woman younger than 35 in good health.

Comments on this clonotype: A read error may be the cause here, since a much bigger clone is one base away. The rearrangement uses TRBV10-3 and TRBJ2-3; D gene ambiguous. Germline assignment: CDR1 ENHRY and CDR2 SYGVKD. The CDR3 extends over 12 amino acids. The CDR3 DNA is TGTACCATCAGTGAGTCTGAAGATACGCAGTATTTT. Amino acid sequence: CTISESEDTQYF.

This clonotype was observed once. This chain uses TRBV21-1 with TRBJ2-3; the table's D call, TRBD2, has no DNA check behind it. TRBV21-1 is annotated as a pseudogene. The CDR3 spans 16 residues. In nucleotides, the CDR3 is TGTGCCAGCAGTCCGACTAGCGGGAGTTGCACAGATACGCAGTATTTT. It yields the protein CASSPTSGSCTDTQYF.

This chain uses TRBV18 with TRBJ1-1; a weak D match, TRBD1 (5 bases). Trimming took 6 bases from V and 3 from J, leaving 11 bases between them. CDR1 KGHSH and CDR2 LQKENI come from the germline V gene. The CDR3 has 13 residues. CDR3 region: CASSPGDDTEAFF. DNA for the CDR3: TGTGCCAGCTCCCCCGGGGACGACACTGAAGCTTTCTTT.